Following are 4 T cell receptor beta chains from one sample sequenced in a study of cytomegalovirus exposure and HLA in healthy donors. TCRdb keeps only in-frame clones here, not all; method: immunoSEQ multiplex PCR. The sample lists over 200,000 clones, 88% occurring once. Material: PBMCs. These receptors came from a woman aged 18 to 35 in good health and CMV-seronegative.

The chain has TRBV27 and TRBJ2-5; D is perhaps TRBD1 (5 bases). The CDR3 is 15 amino acids. In germline, CDR1 is MNHEY, CDR2 SMNVEV (reference sequence). Trimming pared 5 bases from V and 5 bases from J, leaving 18 bases between. CDR3 coding DNA: TGTGCCAGCAGTAACCAGGGTGAGGCTTGGGAGACCCAGTACTTC. Its translation: CASSNQGEAWETQYF.

This clone has just a few counts. V usage is TRBV11-3 and J usage is TRBJ2-7; perhaps TRBD2 as D (6 bases). The V and J ends lost 2 bases and 2 bases respectively, with 7 bases between them. The CDR3 contains 13 residues. Per the germline V gene, CDR1 is SGHNT and CDR2 is YENEEA. DNA of the CDR3: TGTGCCAGCAGCTTACGGGGGACCTACGAGCAGTACTTC. Residues: CASSLRGTYEQYF.

V and J are TRBV7-2 and TRBJ2-7; TRBD2 might be the D (6 bases). The ends were cut back, 1 base at V and 4 bases at J, with 17 bases in the middle. From germline, CDR1 is SGHTA and CDR2 FQGNSA. The CDR3 totals 16 residues. The CDR3 coding sequence is TGTGCCAGCAGCTTAGACCCCTACGCGGGACTTTACGAGCAGTACTTC. Translating it yields CASSLDPYAGLYEQYF. Full variable domain (rest looked up from reference TRBV7-2 and TRBJ2-7): GAGVSQSPSNKVTEKGKDVELRCDPISGHTALYWYRQSLGQGLEFLIYFQGNSAPDKSGLPSDRFSAERTGGSVSTLTIQRTQQEDSAVYLCASSLDPYAGLYEQYFGPGTRLTVT.

The J gene is TRBJ2-1, the V gene TRBV6-5, with 7 nucleotides matching TRBD1. With V trimmed by 4 bases and J by 12 bases, 9 bases remained unmatched. The CDR3 runs to 13 residues. CDR1 and CDR2 from the germline V gene are MNHEY and SVGAGI. The CDR3 here is CASSSTQGLGQFF. CDR3 DNA: TGTGCCAGCAGTTCAACACAGGGGTTGGGGCAGTTCTTC.